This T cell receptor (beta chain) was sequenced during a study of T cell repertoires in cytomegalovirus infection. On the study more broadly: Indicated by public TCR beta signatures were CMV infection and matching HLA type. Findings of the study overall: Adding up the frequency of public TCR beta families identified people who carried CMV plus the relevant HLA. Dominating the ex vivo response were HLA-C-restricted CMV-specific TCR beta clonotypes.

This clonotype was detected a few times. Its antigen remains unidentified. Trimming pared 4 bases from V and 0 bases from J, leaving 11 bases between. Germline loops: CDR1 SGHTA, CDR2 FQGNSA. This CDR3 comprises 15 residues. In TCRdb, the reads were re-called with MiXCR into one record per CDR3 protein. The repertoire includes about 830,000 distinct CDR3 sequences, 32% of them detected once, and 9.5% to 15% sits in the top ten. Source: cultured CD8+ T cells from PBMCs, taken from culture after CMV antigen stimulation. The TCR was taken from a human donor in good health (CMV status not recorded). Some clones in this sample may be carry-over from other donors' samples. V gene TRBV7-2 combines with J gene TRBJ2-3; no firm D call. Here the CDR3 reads CASSSLGASTDTQYF. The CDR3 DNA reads TGTGCCAGCAGCTCCCTAGGAGCTAGCACAGATACGCAGTATTTT.